This T cell receptor (beta chain) appears in the sequencing data of a study of shared clonotypes between healthy human individuals. Overall study context: CD4 naive cells filled three plates per donor, CD4 memory three, CD8 naive two and CD8 memory one. General study results and limits: Donor scarcity curtailed the genetic and exposure-history diversity represented herein. It was expected that sequencing depth would affect clonotype sharing among donors.

Memory CD4+ cells were the fraction left after CD45RA+ naive selection. Sequencing was performed with immunoSEQ multiplex PCR; in TCRdb, only in-frame clones are kept and a portion is missing. The sample records about 1 million clones, roughly 80% being singletons. Details on this clone: The antigen remains undetermined.

Sequences were obtained from memory CD4+ T cells sorted from blood. As to subset: CD45RA-negative fraction. This clonotype was sampled from a young man in good health.

CDR3: CASSLAGRMHDYGYTF. In DNA form, the CDR3 reads TGTGCCAGCAGCTTAGCAGGGAGGATGCACGACTATGGCTACACCTTC. The chain is built from TRBV7-2 and TRBJ1-2; D unclear. CDR1 is SGHTA, CDR2 FQGNSA, per germline. This CDR3 has 16 amino acids. The V end lost 0 bases, the J end lost 3 bases, and 14 bases lay between the germline ends.